The 11 T cell receptor beta chains presented below share a single source sample, sequenced in a study of STAT3 mutations in large granular lymphocyte leukemia. Study-wide findings and caveats: In T-cell large granular lymphocyte leukemia, about half of patients showed multiple immunodominant subclonotypes.

Clones were read by immunoSEQ multiplex PCR, and TCRdb kept only the in-frame ones, dropping some. Altogether 35,000 or so clones are present, roughly 88% being singletons, with the ten largest covering more than 0.4%. Their antigen targets remain unknown. Sequencing input: PBMCs. Receptors were obtained from a human donor with T large granular lymphocyte leukemia. Some clones in this sample may be carry-over from other donors' samples.

The CDR3 nucleotides are TGTGCCATCAGTGAAAAGCGGGGGAACACCGGGGAGCTGTTTTTT. Translated, it gives CAISEKRGNTGELFF. V gene TRBV10-3 combines with J gene TRBJ2-2; TRBD2 matches 7 bases. Per the germline V gene, CDR1 is ENHRY and CDR2 is SYGVKD. The CDR3 is 15 residues long. Trimming at V came to 3 bases and at J to 1 base, leaving 2 bases not matched to a gene.

This clone was picked up one time. This chain joins TRBV28 and TRBJ1-2; D gene unclear. CDR1 is MDHEN, CDR2 SYDVKM, per germline. This CDR3 is built from 14 residues. Trimming took off 8 bases at V and 0 bases at J, with 13 bases between the two ends. The CDR3: CASHQAGSNYGYTF. The DNA for the CDR3 is TGTGCCAGCCATCAGGCGGGATCTAACTATGGCTACACCTTC.

The V call is TRBV4-2, the J call TRBJ2-6; unclear D gene. Germline V gene sequence: CDR1 LGHNA, CDR2 YNFKEQ. Trimming removed 1 base at V and 0 bases at J, with 7 bases between. The CDR3 consists of 16 residues. The CDR3 nucleotides are TGTGCCAGCAGCCAAGGGTCTGGCTCTGGGGCCAACGTCCTGACTTTC. Residues: CASSQGSGSGANVLTF.

The chain employs TRBV12-5 and TRBJ2-3; 7 nucleotides agree with TRBD2. Germline lookup yields CDR1 LGHNT and CDR2 FRNRAP. Trimming cost V 4 bases and J 1 base; bases outside gene matches: 5. There are 15 residues in the CDR3. The chain's CDR3 is CASGSGGGGTDTQYF. DNA for the CDR3: TGTGCTAGTGGTTCGGGCGGGGGAGGCACAGATACGCAGTATTTT.

This sequence joins TRBV5-6 and TRBJ2-7; 14 nucleotides line up with TRBD2. Germline assignment: CDR1 SGHDT and CDR2 YYEEEE. Trimming took 4 bases from V and 3 from J; bases not matched to a gene: 3. The CDR3 length is 15 residues. The CDR3 nucleotides are TGTGCCAGCAGCCCGGGACTAGCGGGGGACTACGAGCAGTACTTC. Protein product: CASSPGLAGDYEQYF.

The chain carries TRBV7-2 and TRBJ1-5, with TRBD1 identical over 9 bases. V lost 5 bases to trimming and J lost 2 bases; unmatched junction nucleotides: 4. CDR1 is SGHTA, CDR2 FQGNSA, per germline. The CDR3 sequence is 15 residues long. CDR3 loop: CASSERTGGNQPQHF. The CDR3 DNA follows: TGTGCCAGCAGCGAAAGGACAGGGGGCAATCAGCCCCAGCATTTT.

CDR3 DNA sequence: TGTGCCAGCAGCTTAGAGCTGGGGGTAACAGATACGCAGTATTTT. As protein: CASSLELGVTDTQYF. The rearrangement uses TRBV7-9 and TRBJ2-3; D may correspond to TRBD1 or TRBD2 (5 bases each). Trimming cost V 1 base and J 3 bases, with 11 bases left between them. Germline V gives CDR1 SEHNR, CDR2 FQNEAQ (reference sequence). The CDR3 loop spans 15 amino acids.

V gene TRBV18 combines with J gene TRBJ2-1, with 9 nucleotides matching TRBD2. This CDR3 comprises 16 residues. Germline V CDR1 and CDR2: KGHSH, LQKENI. Trimming took 0 bases from V and 7 from J; bases not matched to a gene: 7. CDR3 nucleotide sequence: TGTGCCAGCTCACCACCGTACGGCGGGGGGGCGAATGAGCAGTTCTTC. Translation gives CASSPPYGGGANEQFF.

V and J are TRBV25-1 and TRBJ1-3; a weak D match, TRBD1 (5 bases). V lost 5 bases and J 3 bases, leaving 14 bases between the germline ends. Germline CDR1 reads MGHDK; CDR2 reads SYGVNS. The CDR3 extends over 15 amino acids. The chain's CDR3 is CASSPPGQNGNTIYF. The CDR3 DNA reads TGTGCCAGCAGTCCGCCAGGGCAAAATGGAAACACCATATATTTT.

The rearrangement joins TRBV2 to TRBJ2-6, with D tentatively TRBD1 or TRBD2 (5 bases each). This CDR3 contains 18 residues. Trimming removed 4 bases from V and 3 bases from J, with 19 bases in between. Per the germline V gene, CDR1 is SNHLY and CDR2 is FYNNEI. CDR3 loop: CASSVMRGALGGANVLTF. The DNA of the CDR3 is TGTGCCAGCAGTGTTATGCGAGGGGCCCTCGGTGGGGCCAACGTCCTGACTTTC.

The V call is TRBV11-2, the J call TRBJ2-7, with 8 bases identical to TRBD1. Trimming at V came to 5 bases and at J to 6 bases, leaving 3 bases not matched to a gene. The CDR3 runs to 12 residues. Germline CDR1 is SGHAT and CDR2 is FQNNGV. In nucleotides, the CDR3 is TGTGCCAGCAGCGGCAGGGGGCTCGAGCAGTACTTC. This translates into CASSGRGLEQYF.